This TCR beta chain was found in a study of blood T cell repertoires in COVID-19. The overall study: Collection of acute and convalescent COVID-19 samples took place in the United States, Italy and Spain. T cells, B-cell-depleted T cells, or PBMCs supplied cDNA or gDNA.

In its sample, this clone was seen once. CDR3 length equals 12 residues. CDR1 and CDR2 (germline): LNHDA, SQIVND (reference sequence). Trimming left V 10 bases short and J 3 bases short, with 13 bases between. Original data processing: Reference gene primer amplification gave estimated nucleated cell counts. Repertoires were generated with immunoSEQ multiplex PCR, while TCRdb's copy carries only in-frame clones and drops some. The V and J calls and clone size were taken over from that table, and D and trimming were inferred from the DNA. Among more than 150,000 clones listed, approximately 90% were seen once.

This clonotype was sampled from a man in his sixties or seventies with active or convalescent COVID-19. This chain joins TRBV19 and TRBJ2-7; tentatively, D is TRBD2 (5 bases). Sequenced input: peripheral blood. The CDR3 nucleotides are TGTGCCACCTCTGGAGGAGGCTACGAGCAGTACTTC. This codes for CATSGGGYEQYF.